A selection of T cell receptor beta chains follows, all from one sample in a study of PD-1 blockade in classical Hodgkin lymphoma. The table came from immunoSEQ multiplex PCR; TCRdb's copy has only in-frame clones and leaves some out. The sample has 47,000 or so clones, about three quarters seen once. Sequences were derived from peripheral blood mononuclear cells (PBMCs), sampled at baseline. The receptor set was obtained from a human donor with classical Hodgkin lymphoma. Each CDR3 is given with its conserved first and last residue. The order of the fields is clone size, CDR3 length, V gene, J gene, D gene, CDR3 protein, CDR3 DNA. D genes are given only for firm matches. For some rows the clone size is stated as once, few or many, or as a class when expanded; others skip it.

.	14	TRBV30	TRBJ2-4	.	CAWNPFLAKNIQYF	TGTGCCTGGAACCCCTTTTTAGCCAAAAACATTCAGTACTTC
.	15	TRBV12-5	TRBJ2-5	.	CASGTLSWDQETQYF	TGTGCTAGTGGGACCCTCTCCTGGGACCAAGAGACCCAGTACTTC
once	13	TRBV27	TRBJ1-2	.	CASSSGGNYGYTF	TGTGCCAGCAGTTCCGGGGGCAACTATGGCTACACCTTC
few	17	TRBV7-7	TRBJ2-3	TRBD2	CASSSGLAGGRTDTQYF	TGTGCTAGCAGCTCCGGACTAGCGGGAGGGCGCACAGATACGCAGTATTTT
.	14	TRBV14	TRBJ2-1	.	CASSQYGTGNEQFF	TGTGCCAGCAGTCAATACGGGACCGGGAATGAGCAGTTCTTC
few	14	TRBV15	TRBJ1-2	.	CATSREDGYYGYTF	TGTGCCACCAGCAGAGAGGACGGCTACTATGGCTACACCTTC
.	14	TRBV11-3	TRBJ2-3	.	CASSLDRVRDTQYF	TGTGCCAGCAGCTTAGACAGGGTCAGGGATACGCAGTATTTT
.	14	TRBV25-1	TRBJ2-1	.	CASSEYVLPNEQFF	TGTGCCAGCAGTGAATACGTCCTCCCCAATGAGCAGTTCTTC
.	16	TRBV7-2	TRBJ2-7	.	CASSLGPGELSYEQYF	TGTGCCAGCAGCTTAGGCCCCGGCGAGCTCTCCTACGAGCAGTACTTC
.	16	TRBV7-9	TRBJ2-1	.	CASSGGRPSSYNEQFF	TGTGCCAGCAGCGGGGGACGCCCGAGCTCCTACAATGAGCAGTTCTTC
.	16	TRBV19	TRBJ2-3	.	CASSIGSLSNTDTQYF	TGTGCCAGTAGTATAGGATCCCTCTCCAACACAGATACGCAGTATTTT
.	13	TRBV10-3	TRBJ1-1	.	CAISEGVSTEAFF	TGTGCCATCAGTGAGGGGGTGAGCACTGAAGCTTTCTTT
.	14	TRBV28	TRBJ1-3	.	CASSRGSSGNTIYF	TGTGCCAGCAGCCGAGGGAGCTCTGGAAACACCATATATTTT
few	13	TRBV28	TRBJ2-2	.	CASSLKGTGELFF	TGTGCCAGCAGTTTGAAAGGGACCGGGGAGCTGTTTTTT
.	15	TRBV30	TRBJ1-3	.	CAWIDTVDFGNTIYF	TGTGCGTGGATCGACACCGTGGACTTCGGAAACACCATATATTTT
.	13	TRBV19	TRBJ1-2	.	CASSMRANYGYTF	TGTGCCAGTAGTATGAGGGCTAACTATGGCTACACCTTC
.	13	TRBV2	TRBJ1-5	TRBD1	CATKRTGDQPQHF	TGTGCCACCAAGAGAACAGGGGATCAGCCCCAGCATTTT
.	15	TRBV19	TRBJ1-5	.	CASGRQGMSNQPQHF	TGTGCCAGTGGAAGGCAGGGGATGAGCAATCAGCCCCAGCATTTT
.	16	TRBV6-4	TRBJ2-2	TRBD1	CASSDSGQVNTGELFF	TGTGCCAGCAGTGACTCCGGACAGGTGAACACCGGGGAGCTGTTTTTT
.	14	TRBV27	TRBJ1-2	.	CASRGDSTGYGYTF	TGTGCCAGCAGGGGGGACTCCACGGGCTATGGCTACACCTTC
.	13	TRBV5-3	TRBJ1-2	.	CARRKTWTDGYTF	TGTGCCAGAAGGAAAACCTGGACAGATGGCTACACCTTC
.	16	TRBV5-1	TRBJ2-7	.	CASSLGSGFRSYEQYF	TGCGCCAGCAGCTTGGGAAGCGGGTTCAGATCCTACGAGCAGTACTTC
.	14	TRBV30	TRBJ1-2	TRBD1	CAWNDRDRVTGYTF	TGTGCCTGGAACGACCGGGACAGGGTAACGGGCTACACCTTC
.	14	TRBV5-1	TRBJ2-7	TRBD2	CASSLAGGPYEQYF	TGCGCCAGCAGCTTGGCGGGAGGGCCCTACGAGCAGTACTTC
.	12	TRBV30	TRBJ2-2	TRBD2	CACGLAGSELFF	TGTGCCTGCGGACTAGCGGGGTCGGAGCTGTTTTTT
.	13	TRBV6-5	TRBJ1-5	TRBD1	CASGQDLWQPQHF	TGTGCCAGCGGACAGGATCTATGGCAGCCCCAGCATTTT
.	13	TRBV29-1	TRBJ1-1	.	CSASVVGDTEAFF	TGCAGCGCCTCAGTGGTCGGGGACACTGAAGCTTTCTTT
once	14	TRBV12-5	TRBJ1-1	TRBD1	CASGPRTGTTEAFF	TGTGCTAGTGGCCCCAGGACAGGTACCACTGAAGCTTTCTTT
.	16	TRBV28	TRBJ2-7	TRBD2	CASSYNPLAGRYEQYF	TGTGCCAGCAGTTATAACCCGCTAGCGGGGAGATACGAGCAGTACTTC
.	14	TRBV5-1	TRBJ1-2	.	CASSQGGDNYGYTF	TGCGCCAGCAGCCAAGGGGGAGATAACTATGGCTACACCTTC